This T cell receptor beta chain was identified in a study of monozygotic twins with inflammatory bowel disease. The template switching step added UMIs that contained a 6-nucleotide sample barcode. Nested PCRs of 16 and 9 cycles, two in total, were run on TCRalpha and TCRbeta cDNA. TCRdb reprocessed the 5' RACE reads; each CDR3 protein has one entry and no DNA is given. The sample table sets out fewer than 110,000 distinct CDR3 sequences. In regard to this clonotype: Its antigen is unidentified.

General observations from the study: IBD patients share fewer clonotypes with other people than healthy twins do, especially with disease activity. Distinct T cell subtypes could not be told apart.

Germline CDR1 and CDR2: MNHEY and SVGAGI. The CDR3 has 13 amino acids. This TCR was recovered from a human donor with ulcerative colitis or Crohn's disease, or a healthy co-twin of an affected twin (not recorded which). The sample consisted of blood. The chain employs TRBV6-5 and TRBJ2-7. Here the CDR3 reads CASSLGSTYEQYF.